Following are 8 T cell receptor beta chains from one sample sequenced in a study of shared clonotypes between healthy human individuals. Method: immunoSEQ multiplex PCR; TCRdb's copy keeps in-frame clones and lacks some. The table has 1.6 million or so clones, around 97% seen once. Input material: naive CD4+ T cells sorted from blood. As to subset: CD45RA+ positively selected. These TCRs come from a man under 40 in good health.

The gene calls are TRBV7-9 and TRBJ2-1; 7 bases fit TRBD2. The CDR3 length is 14 residues. V lost 8 bases and J lost 2; bases outside the gene matches: 6. Per germline, CDR1 SEHNR and CDR2 FQNEAQ (reference sequence). DNA of the CDR3: TGTGCCAGCGTGGCGGGAGCCGCCTACAATGAGCAGTTCTTC. Its protein is CASVAGAAYNEQFF.

V is TRBV21-1 and J is TRBJ1-5. TRBV21-1 constitutes a pseudogene. This CDR3 contains 17 residues. The CDR3 DNA is TGTGCCAGCAGCCTGCCGAGCGGGAAGATTAGCAATCAGCCCCAGCATTTT. Translating it yields CASSLPSGKISNQPQHF.

This clone has just one count. This sequence joins TRBV30 and TRBJ2-7; D is ambiguous. Germline V gene sequence: CDR1 GTSNPN, CDR2 SVGIG (reference sequence). This CDR3 contains 11 residues. Trimming pared 5 bases from V and 6 bases from J, leaving 11 bases between. The DNA for the CDR3 is TGTGCCTGGTGCACGGGCGGCGAGCAGTACTTC. As protein: CAWCTGGEQYF.

This chain connects TRBV2 to TRBJ2-5; 9 bases fit TRBD2. Per the germline V gene, CDR1 is SNHLY and CDR2 is FYNNEI. The CDR3 is made up of 14 amino acids. V lost 7 bases, J lost 1 base, and 4 bases stayed unmatched. CDR3 nucleotide sequence: TGTGCCAGCACTGGACTAGCGATCCAAGAGACCCAGTACTTC. This codes for CASTGLAIQETQYF.

The chain employs TRBV5-1 and TRBJ1-3, with D unclear. Trimming left V 1 base short and J 0 bases short, with 11 bases between. CDR3 length: 16 amino acids. Germline CDR1 and CDR2: SGHRS and YFSETQ. CDR3 coding DNA: TGCGCCAGCAGCTTGAGGCAGGCCAGCTCTGGAAACACCATATATTTT. Its translation is CASSLRQASSGNTIYF.

The chain uses TRBV28 and TRBJ1-4, with a tentative D call TRBD1 (6 bases). The CDR3 has 21 residues. Germline CDR1 and CDR2: MDHEN and SYDVKM. V shed 5 bases and J shed 0 bases, with 28 bases lying between them. CDR3 amino acids: CASSPPPRDTLKEATNEKLFF. CDR3 coding DNA: TGTGCCAGCAGTCCCCCACCCCGGGACACCCTCAAGGAGGCAACTAATGAAAAACTGTTTTTT. The full variable domain, in which reference TRBV28 and TRBJ1-4 provide the parts outside the CDR3, is DVKVTQSSRYLVKRTGEKVFLECVQDMDHENMFWYRQDPGLGLRLIYFSYDVKMKEKGDIPEGYSVSREKKERFSLILESASTNQTSMYLCASSPPPRDTLKEATNEKLFFGSGTQLSVL.

The rearrangement uses TRBV30 and TRBJ1-5; 10 bases fit TRBD1. Trimming removed 0 bases from V and 11 bases from J; junction bases left unmatched: 13. The CDR3 is 16 amino acids. CDR1 is GTSNPN and CDR2 is SVGIG in the germline V gene (reference sequence). In DNA, the CDR3 is TGTGCCTGGAGTGTACTAGGACAGGGGGTTAATCCGACCCAGCATTTT. Translated: CAWSVLGQGVNPTQHF.

The chain has TRBV5-6 and TRBJ1-2; D is perhaps TRBD1 (6 bases). Trimming pared 6 bases from V and 2 bases from J, leaving 23 bases between. Germline V CDR1 and CDR2: SGHDT, YYEEEE. CDR3 size: 17 residues. The CDR3 DNA reads TGTGCCAGCAACAACCAACTCCCGGACAGCAGGAACTATGGCTACACCTTC. Translated: CASNNQLPDSRNYGYTF.